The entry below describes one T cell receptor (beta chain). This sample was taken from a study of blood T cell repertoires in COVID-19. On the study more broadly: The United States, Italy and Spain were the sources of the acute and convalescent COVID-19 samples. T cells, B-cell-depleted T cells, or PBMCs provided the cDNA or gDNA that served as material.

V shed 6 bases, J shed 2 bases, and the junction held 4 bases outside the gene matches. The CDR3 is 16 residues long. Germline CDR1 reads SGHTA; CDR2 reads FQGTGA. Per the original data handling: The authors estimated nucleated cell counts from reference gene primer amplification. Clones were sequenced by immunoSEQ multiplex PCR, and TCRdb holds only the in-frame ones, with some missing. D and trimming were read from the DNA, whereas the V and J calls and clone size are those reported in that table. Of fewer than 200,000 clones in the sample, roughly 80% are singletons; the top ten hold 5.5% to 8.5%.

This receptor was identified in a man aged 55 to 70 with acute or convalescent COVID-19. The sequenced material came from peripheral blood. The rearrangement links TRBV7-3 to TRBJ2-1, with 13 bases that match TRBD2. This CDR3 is CASSYGLAGAYNEQFF. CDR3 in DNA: TGTGCCAGCAGTTATGGACTAGCGGGAGCCTACAATGAGCAGTTCTTC.